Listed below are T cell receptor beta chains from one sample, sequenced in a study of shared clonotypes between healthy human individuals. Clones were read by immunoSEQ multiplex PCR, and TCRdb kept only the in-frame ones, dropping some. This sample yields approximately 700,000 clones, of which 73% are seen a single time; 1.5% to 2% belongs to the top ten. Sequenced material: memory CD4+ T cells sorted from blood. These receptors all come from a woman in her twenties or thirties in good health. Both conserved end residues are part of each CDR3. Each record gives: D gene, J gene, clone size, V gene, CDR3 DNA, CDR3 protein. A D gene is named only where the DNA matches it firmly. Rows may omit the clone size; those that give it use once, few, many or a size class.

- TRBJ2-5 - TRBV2 TGTGCCAGCAGAGGCAGCCAAGAGACCCAGTACTTC CASRGSQETQYF
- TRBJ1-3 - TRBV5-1 TGCGCCAGCAGCTTGGAGCCAAGTCGTAGCACCATATATTTT CASSLEPSRSTIYF
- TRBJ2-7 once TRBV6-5 TGTGCCAGCAGCCGATTTTTGGGCTACGAGCAGTACTTC CASSRFLGYEQYF
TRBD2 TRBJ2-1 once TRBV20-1 TGCAGTGCTAGAGCGGGGAGGGAGTTCTTC CSARAGREFF
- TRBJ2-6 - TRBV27 TGTGCCAGCAGTTTAAAGGTCAGCTCTGGGGCCAACGTCCTGACTTTC CASSLKVSSGANVLTF
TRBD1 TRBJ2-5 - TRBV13 TGTGCCAGCAGCCTATCGACAGGGACGGAGACCCAGTACTTC CASSLSTGTETQYF
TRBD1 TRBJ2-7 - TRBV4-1 TGCGCCAGCAGCCGCGGGCCGGGACAGGGGTCCTACGAGCAGTACTTC CASSRGPGQGSYEQYF
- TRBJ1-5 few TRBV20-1 TGCAGTGCCACGCAGGAAGTCGCCCAGCATTTT CSATQEVAQHF
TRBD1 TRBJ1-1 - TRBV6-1 TGTGCCAGCAGTGAAGCGCTTCAGGGGGGCACTGAAGCTTTCTTT CASSEALQGGTEAFF
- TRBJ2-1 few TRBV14 - CASSQSGGYFGEQFF
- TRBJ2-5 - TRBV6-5 TGTGCCAGCAGTCCCGGGCTAGCCCAAGAGACCCAGTACTTC CASSPGLAQETQYF
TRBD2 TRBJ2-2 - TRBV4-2 TGTGCCAGCAGCCCCCCTGTGGGTCTAGCGGGCGTTTCGAACACCGGGGAGCTGCTTTTT CASSPPVGLAGVSNTGELLF
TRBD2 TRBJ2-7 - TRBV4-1 TGCGCCAGCAGCCAACTAGCGGGAGTGGGCGAGCAGTACTTC CASSQLAGVGEQYF
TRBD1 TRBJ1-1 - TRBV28 TGTGCCAGCAGTCCCCGTAGAGGGACAGGGGCTGTTGCTTTCTTT CASSPRRGTGAVAFF
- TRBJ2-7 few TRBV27 TGTGCCAGCAGTTTTAGGGAGACCCCCTACGAGCAGTACTTC CASSFRETPYEQYF
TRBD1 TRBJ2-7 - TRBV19 TGTGCCAGTAGTAGCACCGGGACAGGGTTCTACGAGCAGTACTTC CASSSTGTGFYEQYF
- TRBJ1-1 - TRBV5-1 TGCGCCAGCAGCCCGGATCCGGGATCGAACACTGAAGCTTTCTTT CASSPDPGSNTEAFF
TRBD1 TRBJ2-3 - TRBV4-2 TGTGCCAGCAGCCATGGGCCGTGGGACAGGGGTACAGATACGCAGTATTTT CASSHGPWDRGTDTQYF
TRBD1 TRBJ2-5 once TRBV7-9 TGTGCCAGCAGCTCCTGGGACAGGGAAGGGGCCCAGTACTTC CASSSWDREGAQYF
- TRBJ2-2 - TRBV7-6 TGTGCCAGCAGCCTCAACCCCGGGACGAACACCGGGGAGCTGTTTTTT CASSLNPGTNTGELFF
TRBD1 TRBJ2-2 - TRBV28 TGTGCCAGCAGCAGCCGGGACAGGGGCGATGGAGGCGGGGAGCTGTTTTTT CASSSRDRGDGGGELFF
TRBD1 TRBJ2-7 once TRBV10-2 TGCGCCAGCAGAGCGGGACAGGGATTATCCTACGAGCAGTACTTC CASRAGQGLSYEQYF
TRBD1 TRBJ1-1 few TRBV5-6 TGTGCCAGCAGCCTGGACTGGACAGGGGGGACTGAAGCTTTCTTT CASSLDWTGGTEAFF
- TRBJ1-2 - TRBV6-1 TGTGCCAGCAGTGAAGTGGGGACGGGGGCTAACTATGGCTACACCTTC CASSEVGTGANYGYTF
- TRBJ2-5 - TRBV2 TGTGCCAGCAGTTCCTGGACTCCGCAAGAGACCCAGTACTTC CASSSWTPQETQYF
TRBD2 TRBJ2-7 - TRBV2 TGTGCCAGCAGTGTGCGGGGGTTCGAGCAGTACTTC CASSVRGFEQYF
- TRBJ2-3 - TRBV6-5 TGTGCCAGCACCCTTGCCCAGGACACAGATACGCAGTATTTT CASTLAQDTDTQYF
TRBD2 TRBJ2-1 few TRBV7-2 TGTGCCAGCAGCTTAGGCGGGACTAGCGCCTACAATGAGCAGTTCTTC CASSLGGTSAYNEQFF